The clone carrying this T cell receptor beta chain appeared a few times. Its antigen is as yet unknown. Vbeta (60) and Jbeta (13) primers were used in the PCR. Profiled with immunoSEQ multiplex PCR; TCRdb holds only in-frame clones, not every one. The table includes 150,000 to 200,000 clones, approximately 85% detected once. This record comes from a study of cytomegalovirus exposure and HLA in healthy donors. Broader study findings: Some 150 TCR beta chains were listed as cytomegalovirus-associated. A later analysis by the authors found several of the most significant clusters apparently linked to common viral pathogens. A later look showed TCR association rates differing by HLA locus, highest for DRB1 and lowest for HLA-C. The only immune exposure information that was available was CMV serostatus.

This receptor was obtained from a man between 18 and 29 years old in good health and CMV-seronegative. The sample comprised PBMCs.

CDR3 residues: CASSPLRGRTNGGYTF. CDR3 nucleotides: TGTGCCAGCTCTCCGTTGAGGGGGCGAACAAATGGAGGCTACACCTTC. The chain has TRBV11-2 and TRBJ1-2, with 7 bases that match TRBD1. With 8 bases clipped from V and 8 bases from J, the junction kept 20 bases outside the gene matches. CDR1 and CDR2 (germline): SGHAT, FQNNGV. The CDR3 extends over 16 amino acids.